This TCR beta chain was sequenced for a study of cytomegalovirus exposure and HLA in healthy donors. Findings and caveats of the study: In a later analysis, parvovirus B19, influenza, CMV and Epstein-Barr virus appeared linked to several top co-occurrence clusters.

This clone was picked up a small number of times. The target antigen is unknown. The germline CDR1 and CDR2 sequences are SGHRS and YFSETQ. The CDR3 is made up of 14 amino acids. V gave up 7 bases and J gave up 6 bases, with 17 bases separating them. Vbeta (60) and Jbeta (13) primers were used in the PCR. The repertoire was sequenced with immunoSEQ multiplex PCR; TCRdb's copy has only in-frame clones and lacks some. The data show 100,000 to 150,000 clones, roughly 78% seen once. The receptor comes from a man aged 25 to 45 in good health and CMV-seronegative. This chain uses TRBV5-1 with TRBJ1-5, with D possibly being TRBD1 (6 bases). The sample consisted of PBMCs. CDR3 DNA sequence: TGCGCCAGCTCCCCCGGGGCACAGGGTCAGCCCCAGCATTTT. It yields the protein CASSPGAQGQPQHF.